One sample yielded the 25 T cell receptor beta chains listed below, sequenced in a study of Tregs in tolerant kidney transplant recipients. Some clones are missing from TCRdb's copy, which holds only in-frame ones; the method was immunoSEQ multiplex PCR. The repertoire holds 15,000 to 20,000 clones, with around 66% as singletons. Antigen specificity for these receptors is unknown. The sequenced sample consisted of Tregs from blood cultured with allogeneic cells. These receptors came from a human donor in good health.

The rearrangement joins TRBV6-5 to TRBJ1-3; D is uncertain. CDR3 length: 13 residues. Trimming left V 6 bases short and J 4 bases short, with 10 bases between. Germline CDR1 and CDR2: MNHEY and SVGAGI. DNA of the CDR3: TGTGCCAGCAGCCGGTCCGGGGGAAACACCATATATTTT. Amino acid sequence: CASSRSGGNTIYF.

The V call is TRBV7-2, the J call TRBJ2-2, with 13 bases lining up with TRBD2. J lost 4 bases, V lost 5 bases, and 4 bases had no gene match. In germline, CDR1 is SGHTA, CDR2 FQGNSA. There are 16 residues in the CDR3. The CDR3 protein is CASSPGLAGATGELFF. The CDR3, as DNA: TGTGCCAGCAGCCCCGGACTAGCGGGGGCCACCGGGGAGCTGTTTTTT.

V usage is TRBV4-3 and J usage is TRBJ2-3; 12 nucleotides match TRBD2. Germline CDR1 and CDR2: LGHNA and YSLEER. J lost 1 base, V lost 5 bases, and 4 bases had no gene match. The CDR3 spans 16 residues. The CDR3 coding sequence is TGCGCCAGCAGCGCCCGGACTAGCGGGGGCACAGATACGCAGTATTTT. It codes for CASSARTSGGTDTQYF.

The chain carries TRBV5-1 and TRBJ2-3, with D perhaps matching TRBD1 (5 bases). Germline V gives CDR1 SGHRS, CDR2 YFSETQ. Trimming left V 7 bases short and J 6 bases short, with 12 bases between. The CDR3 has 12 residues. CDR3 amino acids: CASGQGGDTQYF. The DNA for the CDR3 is TGCGCCAGCGGGCAGGGTGGCGATACGCAGTATTTT.

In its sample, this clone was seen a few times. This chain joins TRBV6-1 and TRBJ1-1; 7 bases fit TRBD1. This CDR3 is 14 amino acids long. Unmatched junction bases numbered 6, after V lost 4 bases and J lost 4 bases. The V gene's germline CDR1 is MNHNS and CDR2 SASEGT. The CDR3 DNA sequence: TGTGCCAGCAGTGCCATACAGGGGAGCACTGAAGCTTTCTTT. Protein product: CASSAIQGSTEAFF.

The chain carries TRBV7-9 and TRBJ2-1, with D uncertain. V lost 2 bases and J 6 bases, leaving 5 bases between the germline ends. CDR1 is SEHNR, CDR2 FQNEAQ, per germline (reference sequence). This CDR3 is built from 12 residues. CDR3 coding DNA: TGTGCCAGCAGCTTATACTTCAATGAGCAGTTCTTC. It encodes CASSLYFNEQFF.

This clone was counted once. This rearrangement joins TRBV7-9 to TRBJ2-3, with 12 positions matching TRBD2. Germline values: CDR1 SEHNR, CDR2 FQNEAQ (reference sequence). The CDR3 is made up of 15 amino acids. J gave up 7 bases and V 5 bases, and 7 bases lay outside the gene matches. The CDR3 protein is CASSQTSGGPHTQYF. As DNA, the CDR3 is TGTGCCAGCAGCCAGACTAGCGGGGGACCACATACGCAGTATTTT.

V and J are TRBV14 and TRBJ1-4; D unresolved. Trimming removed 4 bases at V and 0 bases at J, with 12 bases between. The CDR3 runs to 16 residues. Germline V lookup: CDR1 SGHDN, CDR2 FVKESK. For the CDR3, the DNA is TGTGCCAGCAGCCTACACGGAGGAGCAACTAATGAAAAACTGTTTTTT. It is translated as CASSLHGGATNEKLFF.

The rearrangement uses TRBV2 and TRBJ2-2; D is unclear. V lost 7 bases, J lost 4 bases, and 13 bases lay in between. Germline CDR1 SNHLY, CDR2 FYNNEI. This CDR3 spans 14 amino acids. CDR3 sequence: CASITFPPTGELFF. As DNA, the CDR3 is TGTGCCAGCATTACCTTCCCCCCCACCGGGGAGCTGTTTTTT.

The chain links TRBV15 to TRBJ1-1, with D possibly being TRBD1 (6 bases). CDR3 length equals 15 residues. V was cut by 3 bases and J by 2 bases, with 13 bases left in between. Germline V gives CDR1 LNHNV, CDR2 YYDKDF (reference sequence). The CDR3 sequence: CATSRGGHTNTEAFF. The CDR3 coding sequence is TGTGCCACCAGCAGGGGGGGACATACAAACACTGAAGCTTTCTTT.

CDR3 amino acids: CASSGTGPNYGYTF. The CDR3 nucleotides read TGTGCCAGTAGCGGGACAGGACCTAACTATGGCTACACCTTC. This chain joins TRBV19 and TRBJ1-2; 8 bases agree with TRBD1. The V segment lost 6 bases and the J segment 0 bases; nucleotides outside the gene matches: 3. Germline V gene data show CDR1 as LNHDA and CDR2 as SQIVND (reference sequence). The CDR3 is made up of 14 amino acids.

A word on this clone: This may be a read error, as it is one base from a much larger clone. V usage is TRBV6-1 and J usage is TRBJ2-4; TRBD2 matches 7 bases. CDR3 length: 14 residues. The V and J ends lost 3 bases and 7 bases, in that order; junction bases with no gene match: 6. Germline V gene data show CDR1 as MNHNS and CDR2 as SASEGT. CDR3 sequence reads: CASSERRGGNIQYF. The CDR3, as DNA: TGTGCCAGCAGTGAGAGGAGGGGAGGGAACATTCAGTACTTC.

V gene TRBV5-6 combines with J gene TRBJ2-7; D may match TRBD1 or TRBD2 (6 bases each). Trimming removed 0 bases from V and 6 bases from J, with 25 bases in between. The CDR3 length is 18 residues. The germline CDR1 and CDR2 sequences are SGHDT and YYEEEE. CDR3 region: CASSLEGGGAQLRGEQYF. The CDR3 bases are TGTGCCAGCAGCTTGGAGGGGGGCGGGGCCCAACTTAGGGGCGAGCAGTACTTC.

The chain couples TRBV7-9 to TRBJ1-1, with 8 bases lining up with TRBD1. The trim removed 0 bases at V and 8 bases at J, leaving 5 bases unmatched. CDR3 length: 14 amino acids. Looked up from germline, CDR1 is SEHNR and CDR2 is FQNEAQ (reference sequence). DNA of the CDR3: TGTGCCAGCAGCTTAGCGAGCAGGGGGCGCGAAGCTTTCTTT. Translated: CASSLASRGREAFF.

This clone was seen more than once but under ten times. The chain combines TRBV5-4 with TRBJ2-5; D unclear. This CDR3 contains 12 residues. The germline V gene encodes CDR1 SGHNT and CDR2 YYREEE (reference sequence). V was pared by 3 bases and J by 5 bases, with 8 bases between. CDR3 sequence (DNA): TGTGCCAGCAGCTCCCAGTGGGAGACCCAGTACTTC. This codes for CASSSQWETQYF.

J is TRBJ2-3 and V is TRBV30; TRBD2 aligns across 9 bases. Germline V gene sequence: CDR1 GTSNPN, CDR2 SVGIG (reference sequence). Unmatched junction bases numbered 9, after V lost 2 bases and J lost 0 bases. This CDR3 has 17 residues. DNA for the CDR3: TGTGCCTGGAGTCGATCGATGCTAGCGGGGAGCACAGATACGCAGTATTTT. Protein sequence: CAWSRSMLAGSTDTQYF. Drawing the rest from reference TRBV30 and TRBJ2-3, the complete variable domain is SQTIHQWPATLVQPVGSPLSLECTVEGTSNPNLYWYRQAAGRGLQLLFYSVGIGQISSEVPQNLSASRPQDRQFILSSKKLLLSDSGFYLCAWSRSMLAGSTDTQYFGPGTRLTVL.

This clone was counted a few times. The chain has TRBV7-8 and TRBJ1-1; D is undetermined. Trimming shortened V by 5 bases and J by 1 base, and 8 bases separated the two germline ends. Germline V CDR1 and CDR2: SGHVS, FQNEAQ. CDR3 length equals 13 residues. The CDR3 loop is CASSPRRNTEAFF. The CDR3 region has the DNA TGTGCCAGCAGCCCAAGGAGGAACACTGAAGCTTTCTTT. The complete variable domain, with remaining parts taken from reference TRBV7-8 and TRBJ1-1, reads GAGVSQSPRYKVAKRGQDVALRCDPISGHVSLFWYQQALGQGPEFLTYFQNEAQLDKSGLPSDRFFAERPEGSVSTLKIQRTQQEDSAVYLCASSPRRNTEAFFGQGTRLTVV.

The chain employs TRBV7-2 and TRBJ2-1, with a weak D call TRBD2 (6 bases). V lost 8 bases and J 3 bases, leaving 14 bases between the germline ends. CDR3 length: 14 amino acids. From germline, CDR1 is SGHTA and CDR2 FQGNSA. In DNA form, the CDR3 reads TGTGCCAGCTCGAGGGCGGGAAACTACAATGAGCAGTTCTTC. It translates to CASSRAGNYNEQFF.

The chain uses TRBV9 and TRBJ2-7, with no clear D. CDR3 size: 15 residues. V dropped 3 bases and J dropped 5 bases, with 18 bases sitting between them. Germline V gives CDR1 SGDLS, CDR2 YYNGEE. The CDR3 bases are TGTGCCAGCAGCGCCGACTCCATTAAGTCCCACGAGCAGTACTTC. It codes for CASSADSIKSHEQYF. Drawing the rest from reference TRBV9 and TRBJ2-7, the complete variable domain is DSGVTQTPKHLITATGQRVTLRCSPRSGDLSVYWYQQSLDQGLQFLIQYYNGEERAKGNILERFSAQQFPDLHSELNLSSLELGDSALYFCASSADSIKSHEQYFGPGTRLTVT.

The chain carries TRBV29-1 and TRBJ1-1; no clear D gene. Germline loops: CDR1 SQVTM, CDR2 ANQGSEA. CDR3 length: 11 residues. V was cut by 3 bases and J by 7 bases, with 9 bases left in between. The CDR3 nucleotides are TGCAGCGTTGATGAGGGATATGAAGCTTTCTTT. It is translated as CSVDEGYEAFF. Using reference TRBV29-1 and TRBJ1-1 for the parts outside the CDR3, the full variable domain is SAVISQKPSRDICQRGTSLTIQCQVDSQVTMMFWYRQQPGQSLTLIATANQGSEATYESGFVIDKFPISRPNLTFSTLTVSNMSPEDSSIYLCSVDEGYEAFFGQGTRLTVV.

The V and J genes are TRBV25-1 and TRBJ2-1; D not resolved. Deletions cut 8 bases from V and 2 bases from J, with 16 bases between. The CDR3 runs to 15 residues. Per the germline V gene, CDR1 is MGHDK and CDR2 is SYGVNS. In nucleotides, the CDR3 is TGTGCCAGCCCAGGTCGGCGGAAAGCCTACAATGAGCAGTTCTTC. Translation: CASPGRRKAYNEQFF.

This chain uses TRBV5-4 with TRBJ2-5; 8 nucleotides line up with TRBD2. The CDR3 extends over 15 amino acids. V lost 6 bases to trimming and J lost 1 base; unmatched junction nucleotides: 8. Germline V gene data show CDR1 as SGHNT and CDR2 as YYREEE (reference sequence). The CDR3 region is CASTSGGAPQETQYF. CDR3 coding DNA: TGTGCCAGCACTTCGGGGGGGGCCCCCCAAGAGACCCAGTACTTC.

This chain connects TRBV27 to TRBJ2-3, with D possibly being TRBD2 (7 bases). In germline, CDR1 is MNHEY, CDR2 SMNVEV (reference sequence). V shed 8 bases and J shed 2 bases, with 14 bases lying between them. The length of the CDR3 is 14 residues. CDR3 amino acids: CASGRAGATDTQYF. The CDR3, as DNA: TGTGCCAGCGGGAGGGCGGGGGCCACAGATACGCAGTATTTT.

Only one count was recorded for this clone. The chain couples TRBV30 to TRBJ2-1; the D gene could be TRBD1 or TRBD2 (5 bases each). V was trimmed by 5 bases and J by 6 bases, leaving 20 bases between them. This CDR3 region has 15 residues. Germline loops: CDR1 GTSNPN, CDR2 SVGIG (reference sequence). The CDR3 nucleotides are TGTGCCTGGTTCGGAGGATGGGGAAGGGGCAATGAGCAGTTCTTC. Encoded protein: CAWFGGWGRGNEQFF.

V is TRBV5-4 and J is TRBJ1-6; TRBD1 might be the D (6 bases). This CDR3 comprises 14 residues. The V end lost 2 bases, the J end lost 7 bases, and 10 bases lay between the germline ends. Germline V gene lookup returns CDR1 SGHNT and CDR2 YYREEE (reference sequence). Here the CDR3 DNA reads TGTGCCAGCAGCTTAACAGGGAAGAATTCACCCCTCCACTTT. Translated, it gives CASSLTGKNSPLHF.